The present T cell receptor beta chain was sequenced within a study of cytotoxic CD8 clonotypes in ibrutinib-treated CLL. Study-wide results and limits: Sustained-remission and progressing patients had different sampling times. The clonality rise at ibrutinib response reflected private clonotype expansion.

Sequenced by immunoSEQ multiplex PCR; TCRdb stores in-frame clones only, minus some. The sample consists of approximately 100,000 clones, approximately 80% of them appearing once. In its sample, this clone was seen a few times. Its antigen remains unidentified. The TCR sequence derives from a human donor with chronic lymphocytic leukemia. Sequences were derived from PBMCs, sampled after 12 months of ibrutinib treatment.

DNA of the CDR3: TGTGCCAGCAGTTGGACAGGGTCCGCGACCCAGTACTTC. This sequence encodes CASSWTGSATQYF. The V call is TRBV27, the J call TRBJ2-5; TRBD1 agrees at 8 bases. J was trimmed by 7 bases and V by 4 bases; bases with no gene match: 5. The CDR3 runs to 13 residues. Germline CDR1 is MNHEY and CDR2 is SMNVEV (reference sequence).